This TCR beta chain was recovered during a study of blood T cell repertoires in COVID-19. Overall study context: Collection of acute and convalescent COVID-19 samples took place in the United States, Italy and Spain.

CDR3 length: 17 amino acids. CDR1 and CDR2 (germline): SGHTA, FQGNSA. Losses at the gene ends were 1 base for V and 0 bases for J; bases not matched to a gene: 4. Only in-frame clones appear in the TCRdb table, and some are missing; sequencing was by immunoSEQ multiplex PCR. The profile shows some 150,000 clones, approximately 90% of them singletons. This TCR came from an elderly woman with acute or convalescent COVID-19. The chain couples TRBV7-2 to TRBJ2-3; the match to TRBD2 covers 10 bases. Sequencing input: peripheral blood. The CDR3 region is CASSLGSTSGSTDTQYF. The CDR3 nucleotides are TGTGCCAGCAGCTTAGGATCGACTAGCGGGAGCACAGATACGCAGTATTTT.